A selection of T cell receptor beta chains follows, all from one sample in a study of Tregs in tolerant kidney transplant recipients. Libraries were prepared by immunoSEQ multiplex PCR; TCRdb keeps only in-frame clonotypes and omits some of them. This sample has more than 60,000 clones, with approximately 85% found just once. The input for sequencing was Tregs from blood, taken before the transplant. All receptors derive from a human donor who received a combined kidney and bone marrow transplant. The CDR3 runs from the conserved cysteine through the conserved F or W. The order of the fields is D gene, V gene, J gene, clone size, CDR3 protein, CDR3 DNA. D genes are given only for firm matches. Clone size is shown for a subset of rows, as once, few, many or a class of expanded clone.

-	TRBV11-2	TRBJ1-2	once	CASSLDASPPDTPFTGGYTF	TGTGCCAGCAGCTTAGACGCTTCTCCCCCGGATACGCCATTTACTGGGGGCTACACCTTC
-	TRBV18	TRBJ1-3	-	CASSPGGGRSGNTIYF	TGTGCCAGCTCACCAGGTGGGGGAAGAAGTGGAAACACCATATATTTT
-	TRBV5-1	TRBJ2-3	-	CASNLGSTDTQYF	TGCGCCAGCAACCTCGGGAGCACAGATACGCAGTATTTT
TRBD1	TRBV6-6	TRBJ1-1	-	CASEGADEAFF	TGTGCCAGCGAGGGGGCCGATGAAGCTTTCTTT
-	TRBV6-1	TRBJ1-1	-	CASSERLMNTEAFF	TGTGCCAGCAGCGAACGGTTGATGAACACTGAAGCTTTCTTT
-	TRBV5-1	TRBJ2-7	few	CASSPRDGTYEQYF	TGCGCCAGCAGCCCCCGGGACGGGACCTACGAGCAGTACTTC
-	TRBV30	TRBJ2-7	-	CAWSVRAYEQYF	TGTGCCTGGAGTGTTCGCGCCTACGAGCAGTACTTC
TRBD1	TRBV2	TRBJ1-2	-	CASSEGTGGGYTF	TGTGCCAGCAGCGAGGGTACAGGGGGCGGCTACACCTTC
TRBD1	TRBV7-8	TRBJ1-2	once	CASSRDSNYGYTF	TGTGCCAGCAGTCGGGACAGCAACTATGGCTACACCTTC
-	TRBV6-5	TRBJ2-2	-	CAIRGRDTGELFF	TGTGCCATCAGGGGTAGGGACACCGGGGAGCTGTTTTTT
-	TRBV7-2	TRBJ2-3	-	CASSWVRGGADTQYF	TGTGCCAGCAGCTGGGTGCGGGGTGGGGCAGATACGCAGTATTTT
-	TRBV6-5	TRBJ2-7	-	CASRGVDYEQYF	TGTGCCAGCAGGGGAGTTGACTACGAGCAGTACTTC
-	TRBV30	TRBJ1-5	-	CAAGRGSNQPQHF	TGTGCTGCTGGGCGAGGGAGCAATCAGCCCCAGCATTTT
-	TRBV6-5	TRBJ2-7	few	CASSTSRRGSYEQYF	TGTGCCAGCAGTACCTCGCGACGGGGCTCCTACGAGCAGTACTTC
-	TRBV27	TRBJ2-3	-	CASSSPAGLTDTQYF	TGTGCCAGCAGTTCTCCCGCGGGTCTCACAGATACGCAGTATTTT
-	TRBV29-1	TRBJ1-1	few	CSVEGWGNAEAFF	TGCAGCGTTGAAGGTTGGGGAAACGCTGAAGCTTTCTTT
-	TRBV19	TRBJ1-3	-	CASSPVGGGNTIYF	TGTGCCAGTAGTCCCGTGGGGGGAGGAAACACCATATATTTT
TRBD2	TRBV28	TRBJ2-7	few	CASSLRSSRLAGPLSSYEQYF	TGTGCCAGCAGTTTAAGGAGTTCGAGACTAGCGGGGCCCCTCAGCTCCTACGAGCAGTACTTC
-	TRBV10-2	TRBJ1-2	-	CASSLTPGSYGYTF	TGCGCCAGCAGTTTAACCCCGGGAAGCTATGGCTACACCTTC
-	TRBV28	TRBJ2-5	-	CASSKDRQETQYF	TGTGCCAGCAGTAAGGACAGACAAGAGACCCAGTACTTC
-	TRBV9	TRBJ2-3	-	CASSYGPTNTDTQYF	TGTGCCAGCAGCTACGGACCGACCAACACAGATACGCAGTATTTT
-	TRBV6-5	TRBJ1-3	-	CASSFTESGNTIYF	TGTGCCAGCAGCTTTACAGAGTCTGGAAACACCATATATTTT
TRBD1	TRBV7-4	TRBJ1-2	-	CASSHPGTGNGYTF	TGTGCCAGCAGCCATCCCGGGACAGGGAATGGCTACACCTTC
-	TRBV30	TRBJ2-5	-	CAGSEGVGETQYF	TGTGCCGGGAGTGAGGGGGTTGGGGAGACCCAGTACTTC
-	TRBV5-1	TRBJ2-7	-	CASGDAYEQYF	TGCGCCAGCGGCGACGCCTACGAGCAGTACTTC
-	TRBV4-1	TRBJ1-2	-	CASSQDQGGYGYTF	TGCGCCAGCAGCCAAGATCAGGGAGGTTATGGCTACACCTTC
TRBD1	TRBV2	TRBJ2-7	-	CATTPGQGSYEQYF	TGTGCCACCACTCCCGGACAGGGATCCTACGAGCAGTACTTC
-	TRBV30	TRBJ1-3	-	CAWRALGTSSGNTIYF	TGTGCCTGGAGGGCTCTCGGGACTTCCTCTGGAAACACCATATATTTT
TRBD1	TRBV2	TRBJ1-1	few	CASRGQPNTEAFF	TGTGCCAGCAGGGGACAGCCGAACACTGAAGCTTTCTTT
-	TRBV6-5	TRBJ1-4	-	CASSPAYGVEKLFF	TGTGCCAGCAGCCCAGCTTACGGAGTTGAAAAACTGTTTTTT
TRBD1	TRBV2	TRBJ1-2	-	CASMGTGPYGYTF	TGTGCCAGCATGGGGACAGGGCCCTATGGCTACACCTTC
-	TRBV7-6	TRBJ2-2	-	CASSLGQRGELFF	TGTGCCAGCAGCTTAGGTCAGCGCGGGGAGCTGTTTTTT
TRBD1	TRBV5-1	TRBJ1-6	-	CASKGTGGSPLHF	TGCGCCAGCAAAGGGACAGGGGGTTCACCCCTCCACTTT
TRBD2	TRBV7-2	TRBJ2-7	-	CASSPQAGGTYEQYF	TGTGCCAGCAGCCCCCAGGCGGGGGGGACCTACGAGCAGTACTTC
TRBD1	TRBV10-3	TRBJ2-1	once	CAIRKGQGDEQFF	TGTGCCATCAGAAAAGGACAGGGCGATGAGCAGTTCTTC
-	TRBV5-6	TRBJ2-6	-	CASSLSVRSGANVLTF	TGTGCCAGCAGCTTGTCCGTACGCTCTGGGGCCAACGTCCTGACTTTC
TRBD2	TRBV7-2	TRBJ2-3	-	CASSFGLGADTQYF	TGTGCCAGCAGCTTCGGACTAGGGGCAGATACGCAGTATTTT
-	TRBV5-1	TRBJ2-5	-	CASSNTEKETQYF	TGCGCCAGCAGCAATACAGAGAAAGAGACCCAGTACTTC
-	TRBV28	TRBJ2-7	-	CASSAPYEQYF	TGTGCCAGCAGTGCCCCCTACGAGCAGTACTTC
TRBD1	TRBV29-1	TRBJ2-7	-	CSPLDRGRSYEQYF	TGCAGCCCTCTGGACAGGGGGCGGTCCTACGAGCAGTACTTC
-	TRBV6-5	TRBJ1-3	-	CASSSSGPPIYF	TGTGCCAGCAGTTCCTCCGGCCCGCCCATATATTTT
-	TRBV28	TRBJ1-2	-	CASRGGGRGYTF	TGTGCCAGCAGAGGGGGGGGCAGGGGCTACACCTTC
-	TRBV28	TRBJ2-4	-	CASRNEGGNIQYF	TGTGCCAGCAGAAATGAAGGGGGAAACATTCAGTACTTC
-	TRBV2	TRBJ1-3	-	CASSSRGGNTIYF	TGTGCCAGCAGTTCCAGGGGTGGGAACACCATATATTTT
-	TRBV4-1	TRBJ1-2	-	CASSLKPQNRKTYGYTF	TGCGCCAGCAGCCTGAAGCCCCAGAACCGAAAGACCTATGGCTACACCTTC
-	TRBV28	TRBJ1-5	-	CASGGRGGAQPQHF	TGTGCCAGCGGCGGACGGGGGGGAGCTCAGCCCCAGCATTTT
-	TRBV28	TRBJ1-5	-	CAINREDQPQHF	TGTGCCATCAACAGGGAGGATCAGCCCCAGCATTTT
-	TRBV28	TRBJ1-1	-	CASSFVMNTEAFF	TGTGCCAGCAGTTTTGTTATGAACACTGAAGCTTTCTTT
-	TRBV18	TRBJ2-3	-	CASSLLNPQGSPSTDTQYF	TGTGCCAGCTCCCTACTTAACCCGCAGGGTTCTCCTAGCACAGATACGCAGTATTTT
TRBD2	TRBV27	TRBJ2-7	-	CATRGGAGAYEQYF	TGTGCCACCAGAGGGGGAGCGGGAGCATACGAGCAGTACTTC
-	TRBV6-5	TRBJ2-1	-	CASRKDSYNEQFF	TGTGCCAGCAGAAAAGACAGCTACAATGAGCAGTTCTTC